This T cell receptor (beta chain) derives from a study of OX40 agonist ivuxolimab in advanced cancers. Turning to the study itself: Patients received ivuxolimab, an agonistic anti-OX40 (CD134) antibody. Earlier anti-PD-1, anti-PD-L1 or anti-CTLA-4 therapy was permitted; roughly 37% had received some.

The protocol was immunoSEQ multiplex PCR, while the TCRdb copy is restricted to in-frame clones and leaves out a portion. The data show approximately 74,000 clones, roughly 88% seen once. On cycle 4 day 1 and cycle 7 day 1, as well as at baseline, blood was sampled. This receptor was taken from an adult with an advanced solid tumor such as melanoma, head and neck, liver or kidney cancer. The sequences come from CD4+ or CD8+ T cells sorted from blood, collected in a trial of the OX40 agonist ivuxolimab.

The CDR3 region is CASSPPGRVHGGEQFF. Written as DNA, the CDR3 is TGTGCCAGCTCACCACCGGGACGGGTCCATGGAGGTGAGCAGTTCTTC. This sequence joins TRBV18 and TRBJ2-1; D tentatively reads TRBD1 or TRBD2 (5 bases each). This CDR3 has 16 amino acids. Trimming stripped 0 bases from V and 9 bases from J, with 18 bases between. Germline V gene lookup returns CDR1 KGHSH and CDR2 LQKENI.